This T cell receptor (beta chain) was sequenced in a study of T cells after yellow fever vaccination (dated by TCRdb to about 2019). Study-wide context: The SMART-Seq v4 Ultra Low Input RNA kit was used to prepare libraries from fractions with low cell numbers. To follow T-cell clones before and after both primary and booster YFV17D yellow fever vaccination, bulk TCR alpha and beta repertoires underwent longitudinal sequencing. Two healthy male donors, one aged 18 to 29 and one aged 30 to 39 years, were included in the cohort. Blood was drawn at multiple timepoints before and after primary and secondary immunization, with bulk PBMC replicates and cell subsets isolated.

Results the study describes overall, beyond this receptor: Compared with the primary T-cell response, the secondary T-cell response was weaker but faster, peaking on day 5 rather than day 15. Most clones expanded after primary vaccination were re-detected after the booster (96% of CD4 and 88% of CD8), suggesting broad memory maintenance. Because abundant contaminating clonotypes from the bulk population could be contained in FACS-sorted repertoires, computational filtering was required. A small fraction of clonotypes appeared in both the CD4 and CD8 compartments, likely as a result of convergent recombination. Because the study included only two donors, the extent to which the findings can be generalized is limited.

In the paper's terms, the treatment or condition label means: live attenuated yellow fever vaccine strain. Two biological replicates of bulk PBMCs were collected at each blood-draw timepoint. PBMCs were isolated from peripheral blood using a standard Ficoll-Paque protocol. TriZol was used to extract RNA from bulk PBMCs, from CD4 and CD8 fractions, and from dextramer-positive and dextramer-negative fractions. This clonotype has more than one count but fewer than ten. The specificity of this receptor is unknown. No much larger clonotype is one base removed from it; base qualities were not supplied. The sequencing machine was an Illumina NovaSeq 6000. TCR cDNA was synthesized by 5'RACE template switching, which introduced a universal primer site and unique molecular identifiers. Priming of cDNA synthesis was performed from both the TCR alpha and TCR beta constant segments. Library amplification used two PCR steps, and the second PCR step added sample barcodes and sequencing adapters. Sequencing of libraries was done on Illumina HiSeq 2500 (2x100 bp) or NovaSeq (2x150 bp). As for how the authors treated the data: Demultiplexing of reads and collapsing into UMI consensus sequences were performed with MIGEC, and V(D)J alignment was carried out with MiXCR. Vaccine-responding clonotypes were identified with edgeR using replicate PBMC samples, with FDR below 0.01 and a log2 fold change above 5 up to day 15 being required. Each bulk clonotype was labeled CD4 or CD8 based on which sequenced repertoire, CD4 or CD8, contained the clonotype at higher abundance. The public reads were quality trimmed at Q25 with fastp and then assembled into clones with MiXCR by TCRdb, keeping productive beta chains. Entries that share a CDR3 protein sequence are merged under the most common genes and DNA. The V and J calls and clone size come from TCRdb's table, not from the authors' own analysis. Present in this sample are hundreds of thousands of distinct CDR3 sequences, 18% of which were seen just once. Clones ranked in the top ten supply 15% to 20% of the sample.

Taken from cysteine to phenylalanine, the CDR3 has 13 residues. Only the CDR3 portion is preserved as DNA: 39 bases, with reading frame beginning at the first base. CDR1 is given as SEHNR and CDR2 as FQNEAQ, both from the germline V gene (reference sequence). V is cut by 3 bases and J by 7 bases, and the space between the germline ends is 7 bases. This sample comprised PBMCs, obtained before the yellow fever booster vaccination. This receptor was taken from a man aged 18 to 30 who received the YFV17D yellow fever vaccine. The sequence joins TRBV7-9 to TRBJ1-6, with the D gene not clear enough to name. The nucleotide sequence is given as TGTGCCAGCAGCTTTACCGCCAATTCACCCCTCCACTTT. Protein translation: CASSFTANSPLHF.